Listed here are 16 T cell receptor beta chains from one sample, sequenced in a study of T-cell reconstitution after alpha-beta-depleted transplantation in children (dated by TCRdb to about 2016). The meaning of the sample's treatment or condition label: allogeneic hematopoietic cell transplantation with graft depleted of TCRalphabeta T cells and CD19 B cells. Libraries were constructed by PCR. These reads were obtained on an Illumina HiSeq 2500. TCR libraries were prepared with molecular barcoding, using unique molecular identifiers to normalize TCRbeta repertoire quantification. Clones were called with MiXCR by TCRdb after fastp trimmed the public reads at Q25, and only in-frame beta chains were retained. Identical CDR3 proteins give one entry, which carries the most common genes and DNA. The sample table lists about a million distinct CDR3 sequences, 25% to 30% of them with a count of one. The ten largest clones capture 25% to 35% of the sample.

Sequences were derived from PBMCs, mostly from graft donor cells, sampled 360 days after TCRalphabeta/CD19-depleted stem cell transplant. The receptors were gathered from a boy in the first two years of life who had a stem cell transplant for SCID, so the T cells may come from the graft donor.

This clonotype was observed a few times. The CDR3 is CASGEERGLQETQYF. The DNA of the CDR3 is TGTGCCAGCGGAGAGGAGCGGGGACTCCAAGAGACCCAGTACTTC. This sequence joins TRBV27 and TRBJ2-5; 7 bases match TRBD2. Unmatched junction bases numbered 10, after V lost 8 bases and J lost 1 base. CDR1 and CDR2 (germline): MNHEY, SMNVEV (reference sequence). CDR3 length: 15 amino acids.

The CDR3, as DNA: TGTGCCATCAGTGAACCCGGACTAGCGGGGGATGAGACCCAGTACTTC. It specifies CAISEPGLAGDETQYF. The V and J genes are TRBV10-3 and TRBJ2-5; 13 nucleotides line up with TRBD2. This CDR3 is built from 16 residues. V trimming: 3 bases; J trimming: 5 bases; junction bases outside the gene matches: 6. From germline, CDR1 is ENHRY and CDR2 SYGVKD.

The V gene is TRBV6-5, the J gene TRBJ2-7; D perhaps matches TRBD2 (5 bases). The CDR3 has 12 residues. V lost 2 bases and J 6 bases, leaving 8 bases between the germline ends. CDR1 and CDR2 (germline): MNHEY, SVGAGI. CDR3 bases: TGTGCCAGCAGTTACCTACGGGGCGAGCAGTACTTC. It translates to CASSYLRGEQYF.

The V and J genes are TRBV5-1 and TRBJ2-1, with TRBD2 matching 9 bases. CDR3 size: 13 residues. J lost 7 bases, V lost 4 bases, and 3 bases had no gene match. Germline V gene data show CDR1 as SGHRS and CDR2 as YFSETQ. CDR3 loop: CASSAGLANEQFF. CDR3 coding DNA: TGCGCCAGCAGCGCGGGACTAGCTAATGAGCAGTTCTTC.

This chain joins TRBV9 and TRBJ2-5; no reliable D call. CDR1 and CDR2 from the germline V gene are SGDLS and YYNGEE. The CDR3 runs to 13 residues. V was pared by 0 bases and J by 5 bases, with 8 bases between. The CDR3, as DNA: TGTGCCAGCAGCGTAGGGAGTGAGGAGACCCAGTACTTC. The encoded protein is CASSVGSEETQYF.

The chain employs TRBV11-2 and TRBJ2-7; D is tentatively TRBD1 or TRBD2 (5 bases each). CDR3 length: 15 amino acids. The V gene lost 3 bases and the J gene lost 6 bases, with 18 bases spanning the gap. The germline CDR1 and CDR2 sequences are SGHAT and FQNNGV. CDR3 loop: CASSFPGTGEIEQYF. The CDR3 region has the DNA TGTGCCAGCAGCTTCCCCGGGACCGGGGAGATCGAGCAGTACTTC.

This clonotype was observed a handful of times. V gene TRBV20-1 combines with J gene TRBJ1-1; D call uncertain. In germline, CDR1 is DFQATT, CDR2 SNEGSKA (reference sequence). Deletions cut 5 bases from V and 7 bases from J, with 14 bases between. The CDR3 totals 12 residues. Here the CDR3 DNA reads TGCAGTGCTTCTCGTGGTTTAGGTGAAGCTTTCTTT. It codes for CSASRGLGEAFF.

This clonotype has just a few counts. The gene calls are TRBV27 and TRBJ1-4; a possible D gene is TRBD1 (6 bases). The V gene lost 5 bases and the J gene lost 8 bases, with 18 bases spanning the gap. Germline CDR1 reads MNHEY; CDR2 reads SMNVEV (reference sequence). The CDR3 covers 15 residues. The CDR3, as DNA: TGTGCCAGCAGTCTCCTCTCGTGGGACACCGAAAAACTGTTTTTT. Its translation is CASSLLSWDTEKLFF.

The V and J genes are TRBV20-1 and TRBJ2-5, with 7 bases aligning to TRBD1. The V gene end was trimmed by 1 base and the J gene end by 5 bases; junction bases not matched to a gene: 10. CDR1 is DFQATT, CDR2 SNEGSKA, per germline (reference sequence). The CDR3 totals 15 residues. CDR3 region: CSARATKGARETQYF. The DNA for the CDR3 is TGCAGTGCTAGAGCCACGAAGGGGGCTCGGGAGACCCAGTACTTC.

The J gene is TRBJ1-5, the V gene TRBV15, with D perhaps matching TRBD1 (6 bases). The CDR3 extends over 18 amino acids. V gave up 1 base and J gave up 0 bases, with 16 bases separating them. Germline loops: CDR1 LNHNV, CDR2 YYDKDF (reference sequence). CDR3 coding DNA: TGTGCCACCAGCAGAGCTGGGGACATGGAGTATAGCAATCAGCCCCAGCATTTT. It translates to CATSRAGDMEYSNQPQHF.

The chain has TRBV6-5 and TRBJ1-2; D uncertain. Germline V gives CDR1 MNHEY, CDR2 SVGAGI. Trimming took 0 bases from V and 4 from J, leaving 12 bases between them. CDR3 length: 15 residues. The CDR3 sequence: CASSYSSSGSYGYTF. CDR3 nucleotide sequence: TGTGCCAGCAGTTACTCGAGTTCGGGGAGCTATGGCTACACCTTC.

This clonotype appeared a few times. J is TRBJ2-7 and V is TRBV12-3 or TRBV12-4, with D hard to call. V was shortened by 8 bases and J by 2 bases, with 7 bases between the two germline ends. This CDR3 is built from 11 residues. CDR3 residues: CASEDPYEQYF. In DNA form, the CDR3 reads TGTGCCAGCGAGGACCCCTACGAGCAGTACTTC.

The V gene is TRBV20-1, the J gene TRBJ2-1, with TRBD1 identical over 9 bases. Germline V lookup: CDR1 DFQATT, CDR2 SNEGSKA (reference sequence). V gave up 5 bases and J gave up 3 bases; unmatched junction bases: 5. CDR3 length: 14 amino acids. CDR3 loop: CSASTGGFYNEQFF. As DNA, the CDR3 is TGCAGTGCTTCCACAGGGGGCTTCTACAATGAGCAGTTCTTC.

The chain uses TRBV6-5 and TRBJ1-1, with D unresolved. CDR3 length: 18 amino acids. Trimming pared 3 bases from V and 1 base from J, leaving 21 bases between. CDR1 and CDR2 (germline): MNHEY, SVGAGI. CDR3 sequence reads: CASSYLGLSPVPNTEAFF. CDR3 in DNA: TGTGCCAGCAGTTATTTAGGGTTGTCACCAGTTCCGAACACTGAAGCTTTCTTT.

This clonotype has only a few counts. The genes are TRBV15 and TRBJ2-5; D not resolved. The germline V gene encodes CDR1 LNHNV and CDR2 YYDKDF (reference sequence). The CDR3 spans 15 residues. V was shortened by 2 bases and J by 5 bases, with 15 bases between the two germline ends. The CDR3 sequence is CATSRSGSPVETQYF. The CDR3 DNA sequence: TGTGCCACCAGCAGATCCGGGTCCCCGGTGGAGACCCAGTACTTC.

The CDR3 here is CSAQRGGWTPGELFF. CDR3 bases: TGCAGTGCCCAGCGGGGGGGGTGGACCCCCGGGGAGCTGTTTTTT. The chain links TRBV20-1 to TRBJ2-2, with 10 positions matching TRBD2. Per germline, CDR1 DFQATT and CDR2 SNEGSKA (reference sequence). Germline trimming cut 6 bases from V and 6 bases from J; bases unmatched to any gene: 10. There are 15 residues in the CDR3.